The text below deals with one T cell receptor (beta chain). The data belong to a study of cytomegalovirus exposure and HLA in healthy donors. The study ran its PCR with 60 Vbeta and 13 Jbeta primers. Repertoires were generated with immunoSEQ multiplex PCR, while TCRdb's copy carries only in-frame clones and drops some. Its table lists 70,000 to 80,000 clones. The specimen sequenced was PBMCs. The sequence was obtained from a man aged 35 to 55 in good health and CMV-seronegative.

CDR3 protein: CASSSGGEQFF. DNA for the CDR3: TGTGCCAGCAGCTCGGGGGGAGAGCAGTTCTTC. This chain links TRBV7-3 with TRBJ2-1, with TRBD2 matching over 7 bases. Looked up from germline, CDR1 is SGHTA and CDR2 is FQGTGA. The CDR3 totals 11 residues. J lost 10 bases, V lost 4 bases, and 1 base had no gene match.